These 9 T cell receptor beta chains originate from one sample sequenced in a study of blood T cell repertoires in COVID-19. Libraries were prepared by immunoSEQ multiplex PCR; TCRdb keeps only in-frame clonotypes and omits some of them. The sample consists of 250,000 to 350,000 clones, about 89% of them appearing once. Sequencing was performed on peripheral blood. Receptors were obtained from a woman in her sixties with acute or convalescent COVID-19.

The V and J genes are TRBV5-6 and TRBJ1-2; tentative D call: TRBD1 (6 bases). Trimming stripped 4 bases from V and 5 bases from J, with 12 bases between. Germline CDR1 is SGHDT and CDR2 is YYEEEE. The CDR3 sequence is 13 residues long. Here the CDR3 DNA reads TGTGCCAGCAGCGAGGGGGGGCTATATGGCTACACCTTC. Encoded protein: CASSEGGLYGYTF.

This clone was seen just once. J is TRBJ2-7 and V is TRBV5-4; D is perhaps TRBD1 (6 bases). Trimming removed 4 bases at V and 3 bases at J, with 11 bases between. CDR1 SGHNT and CDR2 YYREEE come from the germline V gene (reference sequence). The CDR3 spans 13 residues. CDR3 loop: CASSITGYYEQYF. The CDR3, as DNA: TGTGCCAGCAGCATCACAGGGTACTACGAGCAGTACTTC.

The V call is TRBV5-1, the J call TRBJ2-7; maybe TRBD1 (6 bases). Trimming took 4 bases from V and 2 from J, leaving 13 bases between them. Germline CDR1 and CDR2: SGHRS and YFSETQ. This CDR3 is built from 14 residues. This CDR3 reads CASSIGQTTYEQYF. The CDR3 DNA sequence: TGCGCCAGCAGCATTGGACAGACTACCTACGAGCAGTACTTC.

The genes are TRBV27 and TRBJ2-7, with D possibly being TRBD2 (6 bases). The germline V gene encodes CDR1 MNHEY and CDR2 SMNVEV (reference sequence). V dropped 2 bases and J dropped 7 bases, with 12 bases sitting between them. The CDR3 sequence is 13 residues long. The CDR3, as DNA: TGTGCCAGCAGTTTAGGAGGGACCTTGGAGCAGTACTTC. Translating it yields CASSLGGTLEQYF.

This rearrangement joins TRBV18 to TRBJ2-1; 7 nucleotides align to TRBD1. This CDR3 comprises 16 residues. J gave up 4 bases and V 0 bases, and 6 bases lay outside the gene matches. Germline CDR1 KGHSH, CDR2 LQKENI. The CDR3 region is CASSPPRQGSYNEQFF. The CDR3 coding sequence is TGTGCCAGCTCACCACCCAGACAGGGATCATACAATGAGCAGTTCTTC.

The gene calls are TRBV5-1 and TRBJ2-2, with 7 nucleotides matching TRBD2. From germline, CDR1 is SGHRS and CDR2 YFSETQ. Unmatched junction bases numbered 4, after V lost 4 bases and J lost 1 base. The length of the CDR3 is 15 residues. CDR3: CASSTPSGNTGELFF. The CDR3 coding sequence is TGCGCCAGCAGCACCCCTAGCGGGAACACCGGGGAGCTGTTTTTT.

The chain uses TRBV6-2 or TRBV6-3 and TRBJ1-1, with TRBD1 as a possible D gene (6 bases). Germline loops: CDR1 MNHEY, CDR2 SVGEGT. The CDR3 consists of 14 residues. V lost 5 bases to trimming and J lost 1 base, with 11 bases between them. The CDR3 DNA reads TGTGCCAGCAGTCTCAGGGGTCCGAACACTGAAGCTTTCTTT. Amino acids: CASSLRGPNTEAFF.

The chain recombines TRBV18 with TRBJ1-1; perhaps TRBD1 as D (6 bases). The CDR3 is 14 amino acids. Trimming shortened V by 4 bases and J by 7 bases, and 16 bases separated the two germline ends. Germline-derived CDR1 and CDR2 are KGHSH and LQKENI. CDR3 amino acids: CASSLGRQADEAFF. As DNA, the CDR3 is TGTGCCAGCTCACTTGGGAGACAGGCGGATGAAGCTTTCTTT.

The rearrangement uses TRBV18 and TRBJ1-1; maybe TRBD1 (6 bases). Per the germline V gene, CDR1 is KGHSH and CDR2 is LQKENI. V lost 1 base to trimming and J lost 3 bases, with 12 bases between them. This CDR3 comprises 15 residues. This CDR3 is CASSPLTGLDTEAFF. DNA of the CDR3: TGTGCCAGCTCACCACTTACAGGGCTGGACACTGAAGCTTTCTTT.